This entry lists 18 T cell receptor beta chains sequenced from one sample in a study of lymphopenia after photon versus proton radiotherapy. Clones were read by immunoSEQ multiplex PCR, and TCRdb kept only the in-frame ones, dropping some. Among fewer than 50,000 clones, over 75% were seen once, and the ten largest hold around 2%. The sequencing here drew on peripheral blood, taken from a patient treated with photon-based radiotherapy. These receptors all come from a man in his forties with gastric cancer.

The chain uses TRBV29-1 and TRBJ1-1; D call uncertain. This CDR3 region has 13 residues. Trimming left V 6 bases short and J 4 bases short, with 15 bases between. The germline gives CDR1 SQVTM, CDR2 ANQGSEA. The CDR3 loop is CSVCLSGGTEAFF. CDR3 DNA: TGCAGCGTCTGTTTGTCGGGAGGCACTGAAGCTTTCTTT. Complete variable domain (other parts from reference TRBV29-1 and TRBJ1-1): SAVISQKPSRDICQRGTSLTIQCQVDSQVTMMFWYRQQPGQSLTLIATANQGSEATYESGFVIDKFPISRPNLTFSTLTVSNMSPEDSSIYLCSVCLSGGTEAFFGQGTRLTVV.

J is TRBJ2-1 and V is TRBV9; 15 nucleotides line up with TRBD2. V lost 4 bases and J lost 6; bases outside the gene matches: 8. Germline values: CDR1 SGDLS, CDR2 YYNGEE. The CDR3 has 17 residues. Here the CDR3 reads CASSPRTSGGAANEQFF. The CDR3 coding sequence is TGTGCCAGCAGCCCCCGGACTAGCGGGGGGGCTGCCAATGAGCAGTTCTTC.

This chain uses TRBV4-1 with TRBJ2-5, with D perhaps matching TRBD1 (6 bases). Trimming left V 1 base short and J 1 base short, with 7 bases between. The CDR3 contains 14 residues. CDR1 and CDR2 from the germline V gene are MGHRA and YSYEKL. CDR3 DNA sequence: TGCGCCAGCAGCCAAGTAGGGGGCCAAGAGACCCAGTACTTC. Encoded protein: CASSQVGGQETQYF.

This rearrangement joins TRBV11-2 to TRBJ2-7; either TRBD1 or TRBD2 may supply D (5 bases each). Germline V gene lookup returns CDR1 SGHAT and CDR2 FQNNGV. Between the trimmed V and J ends, which lost 1 base and 0 bases, there was a span of 19 bases. This CDR3 is 18 amino acids long. CDR3 bases: TGTGCCAGCAGCTTAGTATTCCCTTCGGGGACCTCCTCCTACGAGCAGTACTTC. It specifies CASSLVFPSGTSSYEQYF.

CDR3 sequence: CASSLDSGTGGYGYTF. In DNA, the CDR3 is TGTGCCAGCAGCTTGGATTCCGGGACAGGGGGGTACGGCTACACCTTC. The rearrangement uses TRBV5-6 and TRBJ1-2, with TRBD1 matching 11 bases. The germline V gene has CDR1 SGHDT and CDR2 YYEEEE. This CDR3 region has 16 residues. The J segment lost 8 bases and the V segment lost 0 bases, leaving 9 bases of the junction unmatched. Together with reference TRBV5-6 and TRBJ1-2, the CDR3 gives the full variable domain: DAGVTQSPTHLIKTRGQQVTLRCSPKSGHDTVSWYQQALGQGPQFIFQYYEEEERQRGNFPDRFSGHQFPNYSSELNVNALLLGDSALYLCASSLDSGTGGYGYTFGSGTRLTVV.

The rearrangement joins TRBV2 to TRBJ2-5; no definite D call. The germline CDR1 and CDR2 sequences are SNHLY and FYNNEI. This CDR3 region has 12 residues. V lost 6 bases, J lost 1 base, and 6 bases lay in between. In DNA, the CDR3 is TGTGCCAGCAGGGAAACCCAAGAGACCCAGTACTTC. As protein: CASRETQETQYF. Supplemented by reference TRBV2 and TRBJ2-5, the full variable domain reads EPEVTQTPSHQVTQMGQEVILRCVPISNHLYFYWYRQILGQKVEFLVSFYNNEISEKSEIFDDQFSVERPDGSNFTLKIRSTKLEDSAMYFCASRETQETQYFGPGTRLLVL.

V is TRBV19 and J is TRBJ1-1; no clear D. V was clipped by 2 bases and J by 1 base, with 11 bases between them. Germline loops: CDR1 LNHDA, CDR2 SQIVND (reference sequence). The CDR3 consists of 15 residues. CDR3 loop: CASSIWAPKNTEAFF. The CDR3 nucleotides are TGTGCCAGTAGTATATGGGCACCAAAGAACACTGAAGCTTTCTTT.

This chain connects TRBV11-2 to TRBJ1-3; possibly TRBD1 for D (6 bases). The V and J ends lost 3 bases and 2 bases respectively, with 8 bases between them. Germline CDR1 reads SGHAT; CDR2 reads FQNNGV. The CDR3 contains 14 residues. The CDR3 nucleotides read TGTGCCAGCAGCTTGAACAGGGCTGGAAACACCATATATTTT. This sequence encodes CASSLNRAGNTIYF.

In the case of this clone: This CDR3 is also generated by other DNA sequences in the sample. The chain uses TRBV9 and TRBJ1-3; tentative D call: TRBD1 (5 bases). The germline V and J ends were trimmed by 0 bases and 0 bases, with 13 bases remaining between them. Germline lookup yields CDR1 SGDLS and CDR2 YYNGEE. The CDR3 runs 17 residues. Here the CDR3 DNA reads TGTGCCAGCAGCGTAGGATTAGGGGCGAGCTCTGGAAACACCATATATTTT. This gives the protein CASSVGLGASSGNTIYF.

CDR3 sequence: CASSLDYPYGYTF. The CDR3 DNA reads as TGTGCCAGCAGCTTGGATTACCCCTATGGCTACACCTTC. The chain uses TRBV5-8 and TRBJ1-2; no definite D call. CDR3 length equals 13 residues. Germline-derived CDR1 and CDR2 are SGHTS and YDEGEE. Trimming took off 0 bases at V and 4 bases at J, with 7 bases between the two ends.

This clone was found a few times. The chain links TRBV7-8 to TRBJ1-5, with 7 nucleotides matching TRBD1. The CDR3 sequence is 15 residues long. Trimming at V came to 5 bases and at J to 0 bases, leaving 4 bases not matched to a gene. The germline V gene encodes CDR1 SGHVS and CDR2 FQNEAQ. The CDR3 here is CASSGQEYSNQPQHF. The CDR3 DNA reads as TGTGCCAGCAGCGGACAGGAATATAGCAATCAGCCCCAGCATTTT. The whole variable domain, filled in from reference TRBV7-8 and TRBJ1-5, reads GAGVSQSPRYKVAKRGQDVALRCDPISGHVSLFWYQQALGQGPEFLTYFQNEAQLDKSGLPSDRFFAERPEGSVSTLKIQRTQQEDSAVYLCASSGQEYSNQPQHFGDGTRLSIL.

CDR3 nucleotides: TGTGCCAGTAAGGCGAGCTCTGGAAACACCATATATTTT. Translation: CASKASSGNTIYF. The rearrangement uses TRBV19 and TRBJ1-3; no clear D. Deletions cut 7 bases from V and 0 bases from J, with 7 bases between. This CDR3 region has 13 residues. From germline, CDR1 is LNHDA and CDR2 SQIVND (reference sequence).

The rearrangement links TRBV6-5 to TRBJ2-1; TRBD1 aligns across 9 bases. In germline, CDR1 is MNHEY, CDR2 SVGAGI. The V gene end was trimmed by 7 bases and the J gene end by 9 bases; junction bases not matched to a gene: 13. The CDR3 is 15 residues long. CDR3 loop: CASTPAGTGFGEQFF. DNA for the CDR3: TGTGCCAGCACCCCAGCCGGGACAGGGTTTGGTGAGCAGTTCTTC.

This clone was counted a single time. The chain employs TRBV5-1 and TRBJ2-7, with 8 bases aligning to TRBD1. CDR1 and CDR2 (germline): SGHRS, YFSETQ. The CDR3 is 13 amino acids. Unmatched junction bases numbered 6, after V lost 4 bases and J lost 6 bases. CDR3 sequence: CASSLGQGGEQYF. The CDR3 coding sequence is TGCGCCAGCAGCCTAGGACAGGGTGGCGAGCAGTACTTC.

This rearrangement joins TRBV19 to TRBJ1-2; D unresolved. Trimming left V 7 bases short and J 1 base short, with 16 bases between. Germline V lookup: CDR1 LNHDA, CDR2 SQIVND (reference sequence). The CDR3 runs to 15 residues. DNA for the CDR3: TGTGCCAGTACCAGATATCGGACCGATAACTATGGCTACACCTTC. This codes for CASTRYRTDNYGYTF.

The chain uses TRBV13 and TRBJ2-1; D gene unclear. CDR3 length: 16 amino acids. The V gene's germline CDR1 is PRHDT and CDR2 FYEKMQ (reference sequence). V lost 2 bases and J 0 bases, leaving 11 bases between the germline ends. The CDR3: CASSLSVTSSYNEQFF. The CDR3, as DNA: TGTGCCAGCAGCTTAAGTGTAACCAGCTCCTACAATGAGCAGTTCTTC.

This chain uses TRBV29-1 with TRBJ1-4; weak D call: TRBD1 (6 bases). The V end was cut by 7 bases, the J end by 4 bases, with 13 bases between. The CDR3 runs to 13 residues. CDR1 and CDR2 from the germline V gene are SQVTM and ANQGSEA. This CDR3 is CSGSDSRNEKLFF. CDR3 DNA: TGCAGCGGGTCGGACAGCCGTAATGAAAAACTGTTTTTT.

The V gene is TRBV6-6, the J gene TRBJ2-7, with D possibly being TRBD1 (6 bases). This CDR3 has 15 residues. CDR1 is MNHNY, CDR2 SVGAGI, per germline (reference sequence). Trimming took 0 bases from V and 6 from J, leaving 15 bases between them. The CDR3 here is CASSYSLEQGREQYF. The CDR3 DNA reads as TGTGCCAGCAGTTACTCCCTTGAACAGGGACGCGAGCAGTACTTC.